Each of the 32 T cell receptor beta chains below was sequenced from the same sample in a study of blood T cell repertoires in COVID-19. Generated by immunoSEQ multiplex PCR, the TCRdb table keeps only in-frame clones and is missing some. The profile shows about 160,000 clones, over 70% of them singletons. What was sequenced was PBMCs or T cells enriched from blood (not recorded which). These receptors all stem from a woman aged 55-75 years who had recovered from COVID-19.

The V call is TRBV9, the J call TRBJ1-1; D is perhaps TRBD1 (5 bases). Per the germline V gene, CDR1 is SGDLS and CDR2 is YYNGEE. Trimming took off 0 bases at V and 4 bases at J, with 10 bases between the two ends. The CDR3 totals 14 residues. The CDR3 sequence: CASSVEGYGTEAFF. The CDR3 bases are TGTGCCAGCAGCGTAGAGGGGTACGGCACTGAAGCTTTCTTT.

The chain uses TRBV12-5 and TRBJ1-4, with unresolved D. Trimming took off 6 bases at V and 5 bases at J, with 10 bases between the two ends. The CDR3 loop spans 13 amino acids. The germline CDR1 and CDR2 sequences are LGHNT and FRNRAP. CDR3 sequence reads: CASGSTENEKLFF. The CDR3, as DNA: TGTGCTAGTGGCAGTACAGAAAATGAAAAACTGTTTTTT.

V is TRBV9 and J is TRBJ2-2; 9 nucleotides align to TRBD2. This CDR3 region has 16 residues. Germline V CDR1 and CDR2: SGDLS, YYNGEE. V shed 2 bases and J 6 bases; nucleotides not matched to a gene: 8. CDR3 sequence (DNA): TGTGCCAGCAGCGTCGTAACTAGCGGGTCCTCCGGGGAGCTGTTTTTT. Amino acid sequence: CASSVVTSGSSGELFF.

The CDR3 coding sequence is TGTGCCAGCAGCGGGCCGTACCAAGAGACCCAGTACTTC. Translated: CASSGPYQETQYF. The rearrangement links TRBV9 to TRBJ2-5; D is ambiguous. Germline values: CDR1 SGDLS, CDR2 YYNGEE. V shed 3 bases and J shed 0 bases, with 6 bases lying between them. There are 13 residues in the CDR3.

In its sample, this clone was seen once. This sequence joins TRBV29-1 and TRBJ2-3; TRBD1 matches at 7 bases. The CDR3 runs to 14 residues. Germline trimming cut 4 bases from V and 4 bases from J; bases unmatched to any gene: 8. CDR1 and CDR2 from the germline V gene are SQVTM and ANQGSEA. The CDR3 DNA reads as TGCAGCGTTGGTCACTTCCAGGGGGCAGATACGCAGTATTTT. This translates into CSVGHFQGADTQYF.

The rearrangement links TRBV6-5 to TRBJ2-7; D gene unclear. The CDR3 is 11 residues long. Trimming removed 5 bases from V and 3 bases from J, with 5 bases in between. Germline V gene lookup returns CDR1 MNHEY and CDR2 SVGAGI. CDR3 bases: TGTGCCAGCAGTACCAGCTACGAGCAGTACTTC. It yields the protein CASSTSYEQYF.

The chain couples TRBV15 to TRBJ1-1, with D tentatively TRBD1 (6 bases). The germline gives CDR1 LNHNV, CDR2 YYDKDF (reference sequence). CDR3 length equals 16 residues. Trimming removed 1 base at V and 3 bases at J, with 15 bases between. CDR3 amino acids: CATSRGGGARDTEAFF. The CDR3 nucleotides read TGTGCCACCAGCAGAGGAGGGGGGGCGCGGGACACTGAAGCTTTCTTT.

The chain carries TRBV29-1 and TRBJ2-5; perhaps TRBD2 as D (7 bases). Trimming removed 6 bases from V and 9 bases from J, with 23 bases in between. Germline V gives CDR1 SQVTM, CDR2 ANQGSEA. The CDR3 consists of 14 residues. This CDR3 reads CSVLPSGGPQAQYF. For the CDR3, the DNA is TGCAGCGTCCTCCCGTCGGGGGGCCCCCAGGCCCAGTACTTC.

The chain recombines TRBV11-2 with TRBJ1-6; no definite D call. The CDR3 is made up of 15 amino acids. The V gene's germline CDR1 is SGHAT and CDR2 FQNNGV. The V end was cut by 5 bases, the J end by 6 bases, with 14 bases between. The chain's CDR3 is CASSTRLETNSPLHF. DNA for the CDR3: TGTGCCAGCAGCACAAGACTGGAGACTAATTCACCCCTCCACTTT.

V usage is TRBV2 and J usage is TRBJ1-4; possibly TRBD1 for D (6 bases). CDR1 and CDR2 from the germline V gene are SNHLY and FYNNEI. The V and J ends lost 4 bases and 8 bases respectively, with 14 bases between them. The CDR3 loop spans 14 amino acids. CDR3 DNA: TGTGCCAGCAGTGCTTCTCACAGGGACGAAAAACTGTTTTTT. Encoded protein: CASSASHRDEKLFF.

The gene calls are TRBV9 and TRBJ1-1; tentatively, D is TRBD1 (6 bases). This CDR3 spans 14 amino acids. V gave up 3 bases and J gave up 2 bases, with 11 bases separating them. The V gene's germline CDR1 is SGDLS and CDR2 YYNGEE. The CDR3 reads CASSGIQGNTEAFF. The CDR3, as DNA: TGTGCCAGCAGCGGGATACAGGGCAACACTGAAGCTTTCTTT.

The CDR3 nucleotides are TGTGCCAGTAGTAACTGGGGGGCCAACGTCCTGACTTTC. This codes for CASSNWGANVLTF. The rearrangement joins TRBV19 to TRBJ2-6; no definite D call. Trimming removed 4 bases at V and 4 bases at J, with 5 bases between. Per the germline V gene, CDR1 is LNHDA and CDR2 is SQIVND (reference sequence). The CDR3 is made up of 13 amino acids.

The chain is built from TRBV19 and TRBJ1-3, with D hard to call. The germline gives CDR1 LNHDA, CDR2 SQIVND (reference sequence). V was clipped by 8 bases and J by 0 bases, with 11 bases between them. The CDR3 is 14 amino acids. Here the CDR3 reads CASALSSSGNTIYF. The CDR3 DNA sequence: TGTGCCAGTGCACTATCCTCCTCTGGAAACACCATATATTTT.

The chain is built from TRBV2 and TRBJ2-3; tentative D call: TRBD2 (6 bases). The germline gives CDR1 SNHLY, CDR2 FYNNEI. V shed 5 bases and J shed 6 bases, with 9 bases lying between them. This CDR3 contains 12 residues. The CDR3 coding sequence is TGTGCCAGCAGTCGGGACTTTGATACGCAGTATTTT. Translating it yields CASSRDFDTQYF.

The genes are TRBV3-1 (or the pseudogene TRBV3-2) and TRBJ1-1; D gene uncertain. V was trimmed by 3 bases and J by 7 bases, leaving 9 bases between them. Germline V gene lookup returns CDR1 LGHDT and CDR2 YNNKEL (reference sequence). This CDR3 spans 12 amino acids. CDR3 nucleotides: TGTGCCAGCAGCCAGAGCCTTGGTGAAGCTTTCTTT. It yields the protein CASSQSLGEAFF.

This rearrangement joins TRBV14 to TRBJ2-5; TRBD2 matches 9 bases. Germline V gene data show CDR1 as SGHDN and CDR2 as FVKESK. The CDR3 sequence is 16 residues long. The V and J ends lost 6 bases and 5 bases, in that order; junction bases with no gene match: 13. The CDR3 spells CASSRDGGGAEETQYF. CDR3 nucleotide sequence: TGTGCCAGCAGTCGTGATGGCGGGGGGGCGGAGGAGACCCAGTACTTC.

CDR3 in amino acids: CASSAVDTEAFF. The CDR3 DNA is TGTGCCAGCAGCGCTGTAGACACTGAAGCTTTCTTT. The chain employs TRBV9 and TRBJ1-1; no definite D call. The CDR3 consists of 12 residues. V was trimmed by 3 bases and J by 3 bases, leaving 6 bases between them. Germline-derived CDR1 and CDR2 are SGDLS and YYNGEE.

The chain is built from TRBV6-1 and TRBJ1-3; D perhaps matches TRBD1 (5 bases). Looked up from germline, CDR1 is MNHNS and CDR2 is SASEGT. Trimming took 2 bases from V and 0 from J, leaving 14 bases between them. This CDR3 is 17 amino acids long. Written as DNA, the CDR3 is TGTGCCAGCAGTGAATTGCTGAACAGGAACTCTGGAAACACCATATATTTT. Its translation: CASSELLNRNSGNTIYF.

This chain uses TRBV7-2 with TRBJ2-2; no firm D call. The germline V gene encodes CDR1 SGHTA and CDR2 FQGNSA. CDR3 length: 14 residues. The V end lost 5 bases, the J end lost 3 bases, and 10 bases lay between the germline ends. For the CDR3, the DNA is TGTGCCAGCAGCCATAGATGGTACACCGGGGAGCTGTTTTTT. This translates into CASSHRWYTGELFF. Full variable domain (outside the CDR3, taken from reference TRBV7-2 and TRBJ2-2): GAGVSQSPSNKVTEKGKDVELRCDPISGHTALYWYRQSLGQGLEFLIYFQGNSAPDKSGLPSDRFSAERTGGSVSTLTIQRTQQEDSAVYLCASSHRWYTGELFFGEGSRLTVL.

V gene TRBV24-1 combines with J gene TRBJ1-2, with 9 bases lining up with TRBD1. This CDR3 has 17 amino acids. V was pared by 7 bases and J by 1 base, with 12 bases of the junction left unmatched. Looked up from germline, CDR1 is KGHDR and CDR2 is SFDVKD. CDR3 bases: TGTGCCACCAGCCAGGGGGGACAGGGAGCTTTTAACTATGGCTACACCTTC. It codes for CATSQGGQGAFNYGYTF.

This clone was recorded once. This rearrangement joins TRBV4-2 to TRBJ2-1, with D possibly TRBD2 on 5 matching bases. CDR1 LGHNA and CDR2 YNFKEQ come from the germline V gene. Trimming took 3 bases from V and 10 from J, leaving 13 bases between them. The CDR3 runs to 13 residues. CDR3 protein: CASSHEQGGEQFF. The CDR3, as DNA: TGTGCCAGCAGCCATGAACAAGGCGGGGAGCAGTTCTTC.

This chain joins TRBV5-1 and TRBJ2-5, with D possibly matching TRBD1 (5 bases). The CDR3 spans 18 residues. Trimming pared 1 base from V and 2 bases from J, leaving 21 bases between. Germline CDR1 and CDR2: SGHRS and YFSETQ. The CDR3 DNA is TGCGCCAGCAGCTTGACCCCCTTCCAGGGATCAGCTCAAGAGACCCAGTACTTC. It is translated as CASSLTPFQGSAQETQYF. Using reference TRBV5-1 and TRBJ2-5 for the parts outside the CDR3, the full variable domain is KAGVTQTPRYLIKTRGQQVTLSCSPISGHRSVSWYQQTPGQGLQFLFEYFSETQRNKGNFPGRFSGRQFSNSRSEMNVSTLELGDSALYLCASSLTPFQGSAQETQYFGPGTRLLVL.

The V gene is TRBV21-1, the J gene TRBJ2-7; no DNA check was done on the table's D call, TRBD1. TRBV21-1 corresponds to a pseudogene. The CDR3 is made up of 18 amino acids. The CDR3 loop is CASSPREGRTGFSYEQYF. The CDR3 coding sequence is TGTGCCAGCAGCCCCCGAGAGGGTAGGACAGGGTTCTCCTACGAGCAGTACTTC.

The chain has TRBV19 and TRBJ2-5; D might be TRBD2 (7 bases). Trimming shortened V by 3 bases and J by 3 bases, and 23 bases separated the two germline ends. Germline loops: CDR1 LNHDA, CDR2 SQIVND (reference sequence). The CDR3 runs 18 residues. Here the CDR3 reads CASSIRLQGGAQEETQYF. CDR3 sequence (DNA): TGTGCCAGTAGTATTCGGCTACAAGGGGGGGCACAGGAAGAGACCCAGTACTTC.

This clone has more than one count but fewer than ten. This sequence joins TRBV21-1 and TRBJ1-1. TRBV21-1 is a known pseudogene. The CDR3 runs 13 residues. Here the CDR3 reads CARWTGRGTEAFF. The CDR3 DNA follows: TGTGCCAGATGGACTGGGCGGGGAACTGAAGCTTTCTTT.

The V call is TRBV7-2, the J call TRBJ2-7; 8 positions agree with TRBD2. The V segment lost 8 bases and the J segment 6 bases; nucleotides outside the gene matches: 12. Per germline, CDR1 SGHTA and CDR2 FQGNSA. The CDR3 has 14 residues. Here the CDR3 DNA reads TGTGCCAGCGTACAAGTCGGGGGGGCTGGCGAGCAGTACTTC. Translating it yields CASVQVGGAGEQYF.

A single count supports this clone. The V and J genes are TRBV2 and TRBJ1-2, with 10 bases identical to TRBD1. Trimming took 6 bases from V and 6 from J; bases not matched to a gene: 4. The CDR3 runs 13 residues. Germline lookup yields CDR1 SNHLY and CDR2 FYNNEI. The CDR3 sequence: CASRGQGGDGYTF. The CDR3 nucleotides read TGTGCCAGCAGAGGACAGGGGGGTGATGGCTACACCTTC.

This clone was seen more than once but under ten times. V gene TRBV24-1 combines with J gene TRBJ2-4; TRBD1 might be the D (5 bases). The CDR3 has 15 amino acids. Germline CDR1 and CDR2: KGHDR and SFDVKD. The V gene lost 2 bases and the J gene lost 0 bases, with 7 bases spanning the gap. The DNA of the CDR3 is TGTGCCACCAGTGATTCCCAGGGAGCCAAAAACATTCAGTACTTC. Translated: CATSDSQGAKNIQYF.

This clone was seen more than once but under ten times. The genes are TRBV24-1 and TRBJ2-3; 7 bases are a match to TRBD1. The J segment lost 0 bases and the V segment lost 8 bases, leaving 7 bases of the junction unmatched. This CDR3 has 15 amino acids. Looked up from germline, CDR1 is KGHDR and CDR2 is SFDVKD. CDR3 nucleotide sequence: TGTGCCACCATCAGGGGGAAAACCAGCACAGATACGCAGTATTTT. This translates into CATIRGKTSTDTQYF.

This clone has just one count. The chain couples TRBV18 to TRBJ1-1; no firm D call. Germline-derived CDR1 and CDR2 are KGHSH and LQKENI. V shed 2 bases and J shed 7 bases, with 14 bases lying between them. The CDR3 extends over 14 amino acids. The chain's CDR3 is CASSPSFGGNEAFF. CDR3 bases: TGTGCCAGCTCACCATCATTTGGCGGAAATGAAGCTTTCTTT.

This chain joins TRBV3-1 (or the pseudogene TRBV3-2) and TRBJ2-7; D unresolved. The V gene's germline CDR1 is LGHDT and CDR2 YNNKEL (reference sequence). The CDR3 is 13 residues long. V lost 2 bases, J lost 5 bases, and 10 bases lay in between. CDR3 coding DNA: TGTGCCAGCAGCCAAAAGCTTAAACACGAGCAGTACTTC. As protein: CASSQKLKHEQYF.

This CDR3 is CASMRGLAGGPGELFF. CDR3 DNA sequence: TGTGCCAGCATGAGGGGACTAGCGGGGGGACCCGGGGAGCTGTTTTTT. The V call is TRBV2, the J call TRBJ2-2; TRBD2 agrees at 15 bases. The J segment lost 6 bases and the V segment lost 7 bases, leaving 6 bases of the junction unmatched. Germline loops: CDR1 SNHLY, CDR2 FYNNEI. This CDR3 has 16 residues.